This T cell receptor beta chain was captured in a study of blood T cells in healthy people across ages. The germline V gene has CDR1 MNHEY and CDR2 SMNVEV (reference sequence). Trimming left V 6 bases short and J 2 bases short, with 11 bases between. The CDR3 is 13 amino acids. A sample-barcoded 5' primer and a J-beta primer mix were used in a second PCR of about 7 to 12 cycles. TCRdb re-called the 5' RACE reads through MiXCR, storing one row per CDR3 protein. The data show approximately 900,000 distinct CDR3 sequences, almost 30% seen once. This clonotype showed up many times. What it recognizes is unknown. Overall study results and limits: TCR beta diversity, measured per million T cells, fell in a roughly linear way with age.

Each individual donor underwent a draw of roughly 10 milliliters of peripheral blood. Total RNA extracted from each sample amounted to at least 5 micrograms. These records were also assigned to another study, of T cells of mothers and their children. That publication notes: There was no detection of any persistent microchimeric T cell clones.

Input material: blood. The V gene is TRBV27, the J gene TRBJ2-7; the D is unclear. This TCR came from a woman in her thirties or forties in good health. CDR3 residues: CASRAFGTYEQYF. In DNA form, the CDR3 reads TGTGCCAGCAGGGCTTTTGGGACCTACGAGCAGTACTTC.